The 8 T cell receptor beta chains presented below share a single source sample, sequenced in a study of blood T cell repertoires in COVID-19. Profiling relied on immunoSEQ multiplex PCR, and the TCRdb table lists in-frame clones only, not all of them. The sample lists about 410,000 clones, around 91% occurring once. The specimen sequenced was peripheral blood. These receptors were taken from a woman between 40 and 50 years old with COVID-19, enrolled during active disease.

The V call is TRBV9, the J call TRBJ1-5, with TRBD1 as a possible D gene (5 bases). CDR1 and CDR2 from the germline V gene are SGDLS and YYNGEE. Trimming took off 2 bases at V and 3 bases at J, with 12 bases between the two ends. The CDR3 is 15 amino acids. The CDR3 bases are TGTGCCAGCAGCGTCCAGGGATCTGACAATCAGCCCCAGCATTTT. Its protein is CASSVQGSDNQPQHF.

The chain carries TRBV25-1 and TRBJ1-2; a weak D match, TRBD1 (5 bases). The CDR3 has 14 amino acids. With 1 base removed from V and 6 bases from J, the gap between germline ends came to 12 bases. The germline CDR1 and CDR2 sequences are MGHDK and SYGVNS. CDR3 residues: CASSEWRDRDGYTF. The DNA of the CDR3 is TGTGCCAGCAGTGAATGGAGGGACCGGGATGGCTACACCTTC.

The gene calls are TRBV29-1 and TRBJ2-5; 8 nucleotides align to TRBD2. CDR3 length equals 16 residues. The V segment lost 3 bases and the J segment 1 base; nucleotides outside the gene matches: 10. Germline V gene sequence: CDR1 SQVTM, CDR2 ANQGSEA. The CDR3 bases are TGCAGCGTTGATTTAGGTAGCGGGGTTGTCCAAGAGACCCAGTACTTC. This codes for CSVDLGSGVVQETQYF.

The V and J genes are TRBV5-1 and TRBJ1-6, with D uncertain. V lost 0 bases, J lost 7 bases, and 14 bases lay in between. Looked up from germline, CDR1 is SGHRS and CDR2 is YFSETQ. The CDR3 spans 16 residues. CDR3 sequence reads: CASSLVPTEENSPLHF. In DNA, the CDR3 is TGCGCCAGCAGCTTGGTACCCACCGAGGAGAATTCACCCCTCCACTTT.

The rearrangement joins TRBV6-5 to TRBJ2-2; maybe TRBD1 (5 bases). Trimming pared 8 bases from V and 1 base from J, leaving 11 bases between. The CDR3 is 14 amino acids. From germline, CDR1 is MNHEY and CDR2 SVGAGI. DNA of the CDR3: TGTGCCAGCGGGCCAGGGCTGAACACCGGGGAGCTGTTTTTT. As protein: CASGPGLNTGELFF.

The chain links TRBV4-2 to TRBJ1-3; D not resolved. V lost 4 bases and J lost 0, with 7 bases in between. Germline-derived CDR1 and CDR2 are LGHNA and YNFKEQ. This CDR3 spans 14 amino acids. CDR3 sequence: CASSPEISGNTIYF. In nucleotides, the CDR3 is TGTGCCAGCAGCCCTGAGATCTCTGGAAACACCATATATTTT.

V is TRBV5-1 and J is TRBJ1-1; 7 nucleotides line up with TRBD1. V shed 2 bases, J shed 6 bases, and the junction held 7 bases outside the gene matches. The germline V gene has CDR1 SGHRS and CDR2 YFSETQ. The CDR3 spans 14 residues. CDR3 region: CASSFTGVEAEAFF. Written as DNA, the CDR3 is TGCGCCAGCAGCTTCACAGGGGTGGAGGCTGAAGCTTTCTTT.

The chain carries TRBV5-1 and TRBJ2-7; 7 nucleotides agree with TRBD1. J lost 7 bases, V lost 3 bases, and 7 bases had no gene match. Looked up from germline, CDR1 is SGHRS and CDR2 is YFSETQ. The CDR3 runs 13 residues. The CDR3 DNA follows: TGCGCCAGCAGCTCCGAGACAGGGCAAGAGCAGTACTTC. Translating it yields CASSSETGQEQYF.